One and the same sample provided the 19 T cell receptor beta chains below, sequenced in a study of T cell responses to AZD1222 COVID-19 vaccine. Sequencing used immunoSEQ multiplex PCR; TCRdb keeps in-frame clones, though not all of them. The repertoire includes some 130,000 clones, 75% to 90% of them detected once, and over 4% sits in the top ten. The sample here was peripheral blood, taken on day 0 of AZD1222 vaccination. Source of these receptors: an adult in good health.

This clone appeared a few times. V is TRBV5-1 and J is TRBJ1-2; unclear D gene. There are 15 residues in the CDR3. Trimming pared 0 bases from V and 4 bases from J, leaving 13 bases between. CDR1 is SGHRS and CDR2 is YFSETQ in the germline V gene. The CDR3 loop is CASSLAVGVAYGYTF. CDR3 sequence (DNA): TGCGCCAGCAGCTTGGCCGTCGGGGTCGCCTATGGCTACACCTTC.

The chain has TRBV4-2 and TRBJ2-7; no clear D gene. This CDR3 is 14 amino acids long. CDR1 is LGHNA, CDR2 YNFKEQ, per germline. The V and J ends lost 1 base and 3 bases respectively, with 10 bases between them. The CDR3 DNA sequence: TGTGCCAGCAGCCAAGCAAAACTGGGCTACGAGCAGTACTTC. Its protein is CASSQAKLGYEQYF.

CDR3: CASSLTGVYGYTF. Here the CDR3 DNA reads TGTGCCAGCAGTTTAACAGGGGTATATGGCTACACCTTC. The chain carries TRBV27 and TRBJ1-2; 7 positions match TRBD1. The CDR3 runs to 13 residues. Germline values: CDR1 MNHEY, CDR2 SMNVEV (reference sequence). V lost 2 bases and J lost 5; bases outside the gene matches: 2.

The rearrangement joins TRBV30 to TRBJ1-2; 8 bases align to TRBD1. The CDR3 runs to 13 residues. Germline V gene sequence: CDR1 GTSNPN, CDR2 SVGIG (reference sequence). Trimming at V came to 7 bases and at J to 4 bases, leaving 8 bases not matched to a gene. CDR3 coding DNA: TGTGCCTCCTCGGACAGGGAGGGCTATGGCTACACCTTC. Its translation: CASSDREGYGYTF.

The CDR3 here is CASTPNGGPNEQFF. The CDR3 DNA reads TGTGCCAGCACCCCAAACGGGGGGCCCAATGAGCAGTTCTTC. The chain couples TRBV28 to TRBJ2-1; D is possibly TRBD2 (7 bases). CDR3 length: 14 residues. Per the germline V gene, CDR1 is MDHEN and CDR2 is SYDVKM. Trimming pared 7 bases from V and 6 bases from J, leaving 16 bases between.

The J gene is TRBJ1-5, the V gene TRBV18, with 8 bases that match TRBD1. With V trimmed by 3 bases and J by 7 bases, 5 bases remained unmatched. The CDR3 is 14 amino acids. The V gene's germline CDR1 is KGHSH and CDR2 LQKENI. The CDR3 nucleotides read TGTGCCAGCTCACCGACAGGGGATGGACAGCCCCAGCATTTT. As protein: CASSPTGDGQPQHF.

The chain employs TRBV7-3 and TRBJ1-1; no clear D gene. CDR3 size: 14 residues. Trimming left V 2 bases short and J 4 bases short, with 11 bases between. Germline loops: CDR1 SGHTA, CDR2 FQGTGA. The CDR3 loop reads CASSLGVSGTEAFF. Here the CDR3 DNA reads TGTGCCAGCAGCTTAGGAGTCTCGGGCACTGAAGCTTTCTTT.

The chain recombines TRBV5-5 with TRBJ1-2; 7 bases map to TRBD1. CDR3 size: 14 residues. V trimming: 5 bases; J trimming: 4 bases; junction bases outside the gene matches: 8. CDR1 and CDR2 from the germline V gene are SGHKS and YYEKEE (reference sequence). This CDR3 reads CASRVGDRAYGYTF. The CDR3, as DNA: TGTGCCAGCAGGGTCGGGGACAGAGCCTATGGCTACACCTTC.

This clone came up a few times. The gene calls are TRBV11-3 and TRBJ2-3, with 9 bases matching TRBD1. Germline V gives CDR1 SGHNT, CDR2 YENEEA. This CDR3 has 14 amino acids. V shed 5 bases and J 3 bases; nucleotides not matched to a gene: 3. The CDR3 DNA sequence: TGTGCCAGCAGCCCGGGACAGGGAACAGATACGCAGTATTTT. Protein sequence: CASSPGQGTDTQYF. Drawing the rest from reference TRBV11-3 and TRBJ2-3, the complete variable domain is EAGVVQSPRYKIIEKKQPVAFWCNPISGHNTLYWYLQNLGQGPELLIRYENEEAVDDSQLPKDRFSAERLKGVDSTLKIQPAELGDSAVYLCASSPGQGTDTQYFGPGTRLTVL.

This chain uses TRBV30 with TRBJ1-6, with D unresolved. V was shortened by 2 bases and J by 2 bases, with 7 bases between the two germline ends. The CDR3 is 14 residues long. Germline V CDR1 and CDR2: GTSNPN, SVGIG (reference sequence). The CDR3 bases are TGTGCCTGGAGTAGGGAGACCTATAATTCACCCCTCCACTTT. It encodes CAWSRETYNSPLHF.

The gene calls are TRBV30 and TRBJ1-5; possibly TRBD1 for D (6 bases). Germline-derived CDR1 and CDR2 are GTSNPN and SVGIG (reference sequence). Trimming stripped 2 bases from V and 4 bases from J, with 12 bases between. The CDR3 extends over 14 amino acids. The CDR3 sequence is CAWSPYRENQPQHF. CDR3 nucleotides: TGTGCCTGGAGTCCTTACAGGGAAAATCAGCCCCAGCATTTT.

This chain joins TRBV6-5 and TRBJ1-1, with 9 bases identical to TRBD1. The germline V gene has CDR1 MNHEY and CDR2 SVGAGI. With 5 bases clipped from V and 1 base from J, the junction kept 2 bases outside the gene matches. The CDR3 length is 14 residues. The CDR3 DNA is TGTGCCAGCAGTCGGGACAGGGCGAACACTGAAGCTTTCTTT. Its translation is CASSRDRANTEAFF.

DNA for the CDR3: TGTGCCAGCTCCTTGAGGGCAGATACGCAGTATTTT. As protein: CASSLRADTQYF. This sequence joins TRBV28 and TRBJ2-3; possibly TRBD2 for D (5 bases). The CDR3 is 12 amino acids. Germline CDR1 MDHEN, CDR2 SYDVKM. Trimming took off 8 bases at V and 4 bases at J, with 10 bases between the two ends.

The chain is built from TRBV27 and TRBJ2-2; TRBD2 aligns across 9 bases. The CDR3 extends over 16 amino acids. V lost 2 bases, J lost 0 bases, and 1 base stayed unmatched. From germline, CDR1 is MNHEY and CDR2 SMNVEV (reference sequence). The DNA of the CDR3 is TGTGCCAGCAGTTTAAGCGGGGGGCCGAACACCGGGGAGCTGTTTTTT. It yields the protein CASSLSGGPNTGELFF.

The chain carries TRBV18 and TRBJ1-2; 7 bases match TRBD1. Germline V lookup: CDR1 KGHSH, CDR2 LQKENI. Unmatched junction bases numbered 6, after V lost 2 bases and J lost 3 bases. This CDR3 is built from 15 residues. The CDR3 nucleotides read TGTGCCAGCTCACCAGAGGACAGGAGTTACTATGGCTACACCTTC. Translating it yields CASSPEDRSYYGYTF.

The chain employs TRBV5-1 and TRBJ2-7; unclear D gene. CDR1 and CDR2 from the germline V gene are SGHRS and YFSETQ. Trimming cost V 0 bases and J 0 bases, with 7 bases left between them. The CDR3 length is 14 residues. The CDR3 coding sequence is TGCGCCAGCAGCTTGGTAGTGAGCTCCTACGAGCAGTACTTC. Its translation is CASSLVVSSYEQYF.

Only a few counts were recorded for this clone. The chain couples TRBV19 to TRBJ2-2; 9 nucleotides align to TRBD2. In germline, CDR1 is LNHDA, CDR2 SQIVND (reference sequence). This CDR3 region has 18 residues. The J segment lost 1 base and the V segment lost 3 bases, leaving 9 bases of the junction unmatched. The CDR3 DNA sequence: TGTGCCAGTAGTATTCGGCTAGCGGGACACTTGAACACCGGGGAGCTGTTTTTT. This codes for CASSIRLAGHLNTGELFF.

The CDR3 region has the DNA TGTGCCAGCAGCTCGATTGGTAAGGATGAGCAGTTCTTC. It translates to CASSSIGKDEQFF. The chain recombines TRBV6-5 with TRBJ2-1; D remains ambiguous. Trimming took 6 bases from V and 8 from J, leaving 14 bases between them. Germline CDR1 is MNHEY and CDR2 is SVGAGI. This CDR3 comprises 13 residues.

The chain is built from TRBV5-1 and TRBJ1-5, with D unresolved. From germline, CDR1 is SGHRS and CDR2 YFSETQ. Trimming pared 0 bases from V and 7 bases from J, leaving 11 bases between. This CDR3 has 14 amino acids. CDR3 sequence reads: CASSLGDAGQPQHF. CDR3 in DNA: TGCGCCAGCAGCTTGGGCGACGCTGGCCAGCCCCAGCATTTT. The complete variable domain, with remaining parts taken from reference TRBV5-1 and TRBJ1-5, reads KAGVTQTPRYLIKTRGQQVTLSCSPISGHRSVSWYQQTPGQGLQFLFEYFSETQRNKGNFPGRFSGRQFSNSRSEMNVSTLELGDSALYLCASSLGDAGQPQHFGDGTRLSIL.